This T cell receptor (beta chain) was sequenced during a study of CD8+ T cells in alopecia areata. This CDR3 spans 14 amino acids. V gave up 5 bases and J gave up 9 bases; unmatched junction bases: 7. Germline lookup yields CDR1 SNHLY and CDR2 FYNNEI. This clone has only a few counts. Extracted RNA was reverse transcribed into cDNA, the sequencing template. The protocol was immunoSEQ multiplex PCR, while the TCRdb copy is restricted to in-frame clones and leaves out a portion. Counted here are about 120,000 clones, roughly two fifths occurring once; the ten biggest clones make up roughly 3.2%. Sorting of CD4+ and CD8+ T cells was performed on PBMCs.

The source of this sequence is a human donor with alopecia areata. The chain has TRBV2 and TRBJ1-6, with 7 bases lining up with TRBD1. Sequencing was performed on CD4+ T cells sorted from blood. CDR3 protein: CASSSDRVASPLHF. DNA of the CDR3: TGTGCCAGCAGTTCCGACAGGGTAGCTTCACCCCTCCACTTT.